Below, 24 T cell receptor beta chains from the same sample are listed, as sequenced in a study of blood T cells in healthy people across ages. A second 7 to 11 cycle PCR used barcoded and J-beta primers. Using its own MiXCR run on the 5' RACE reads, TCRdb lists one record per CDR3 protein. Altogether 1.5 million to 2 million distinct CDR3 sequences are present, 30% to 35% being singletons, with the ten largest covering approximately 11%. The material sequenced was blood. Receptors originate from a woman aged 25 to 39 in good health.

In its sample, this clonotype was seen many times. The chain joins TRBV5-1 to TRBJ2-5; D remains unclear. Germline loops: CDR1 SGHRS, CDR2 YFSETQ. V lost 2 bases to trimming and J lost 1 base, with 6 bases between them. The CDR3 is 13 residues long. The CDR3 region is CASSFSRQETQYF. The CDR3, as DNA: TGCGCCAGCAGCTTTAGCCGCCAAGAGACCCAGTACTTC.

This CDR3 reads CASAIGGGGTGELFF. DNA for the CDR3: TGTGCCAGCGCAATAGGGGGTGGGGGTACCGGGGAGCTGTTTTTT. The chain joins TRBV12-3 or TRBV12-4 to TRBJ2-2, with a tentative D call TRBD1 (6 bases). V was clipped by 8 bases and J by 5 bases, with 18 bases between them. The CDR3 consists of 15 residues.

Written as DNA, the CDR3 is TGCGCCAGCAGCCGGATAGATCGGAACACTGAAGCTTTCTTT. Translating it yields CASSRIDRNTEAFF. The gene calls are TRBV5-1 and TRBJ1-1; D unresolved. This CDR3 is 14 amino acids long. The V gene lost 4 bases and the J gene lost 1 base, with 11 bases spanning the gap. CDR1 is SGHRS, CDR2 YFSETQ, per germline.

In this sample, this clonotype turned up a few times. This sequence joins TRBV6-6 and TRBJ1-5; no clear D gene. Trimming took 11 bases from V and 9 from J, leaving 23 bases between them. The CDR3 loop spans 14 amino acids. In germline, CDR1 is MNHNY, CDR2 SVGAGI (reference sequence). The CDR3 region is CAVSEGALTRPQHF. In DNA form, the CDR3 reads TGTGCCGTCTCGGAGGGAGCGCTGACACGGCCCCAGCATTTT.

A few counts support this clonotype. The chain has TRBV25-1 and TRBJ2-5, with TRBD1 as a possible D gene (6 bases). The CDR3 spans 15 residues. The germline V gene has CDR1 MGHDK and CDR2 SYGVNS. The germline V and J ends were trimmed by 5 bases and 5 bases, with 18 bases remaining between them. The CDR3 nucleotides are TGTGCCAGCAGTCCGGGACACCTAACGTGGGAGACCCAGTACTTC. Its translation is CASSPGHLTWETQYF.

The table lists this clonotype with a few counts. This chain connects TRBV12-3 or TRBV12-4 to TRBJ2-3; D is possibly TRBD1 (6 bases). This CDR3 has 12 residues. The ends were cut back, 9 bases at V and 6 bases at J, with 13 bases in the middle. The CDR3 loop reads CARGARWDTQYF. The CDR3 DNA reads as TGTGCCAGGGGGGCGCGATGGGATACGCAGTATTTT.

On this clonotype: Likely a read error: the CDR3 ends without its conserved phenylalanine or tryptophan. V usage is TRBV10-3 and J usage is TRBJ1-1; TRBD1 is a possible D gene (6 bases). Trimming removed 3 bases at V and 0 bases at J, with 11 bases between. The CDR3 has 15 amino acids. Looked up from germline, CDR1 is ENHRY and CDR2 is SYGVKD. CDR3 sequence reads: CAISDRGPMNTEAFL. The CDR3 nucleotides are TGTGCCATCAGTGACAGGGGCCCCATGAACACTGAAGCTTTCTTG.

The V call is TRBV4-1, the J call TRBJ2-5; 10 bases line up with TRBD2. The CDR3 is made up of 14 amino acids. The V gene's germline CDR1 is MGHRA and CDR2 YSYEKL. V lost 3 bases, J lost 4 bases, and 2 bases stayed unmatched. The CDR3 region has the DNA TGCGCCAGCAGCCACATAGCGGGAGGAGAGACCCAGTACTTC. Translation gives CASSHIAGGETQYF.

The V and J genes are TRBV28 and TRBJ2-7; 11 bases align to TRBD2. The CDR3 is made up of 15 amino acids. V was pared by 6 bases and J by 6 bases, with 10 bases of the junction left unmatched. Looked up from germline, CDR1 is MDHEN and CDR2 is SYDVKM. CDR3 region: CASSWRLAGTSEQYF. DNA for the CDR3: TGTGCCAGCAGCTGGAGACTAGCGGGAACTTCCGAGCAGTACTTC.

Concerning this clonotype itself: The CDR3 carries no conserved terminal phenylalanine or tryptophan, so it likely arises from a read error. The rearrangement joins TRBV4-2 to TRBJ2-7; a weak D match, TRBD2 (6 bases). The J call may be incorrect, as the DNA end agrees better with TRBJ2-5. Germline V lookup: CDR1 LGHNA, CDR2 YNFKEQ. CDR3 size: 15 residues. In DNA, the CDR3 is TGTGCCAGCAGCCAAGAGGGCGGGGCCACAAGGACCCAGTACCTC. Translating gives CASSQEGGATRTQYL.

V is TRBV16 and J is TRBJ1-5; no clear D gene. Trimming removed 2 bases at V and 1 base at J, with 6 bases between. CDR1 is KGHSY and CDR2 is FQNENV in the germline V gene. This CDR3 has 14 residues. The CDR3 DNA sequence: TGTGCCAGCAGCCAACTGGACAGCAATCAGCCCCAGCATTTT. Amino acids: CASSQLDSNQPQHF.

About this clonotype: A read error may explain this, as a much larger clone is one base away. J is TRBJ2-7 and V is TRBV10-3; D may match TRBD1 or TRBD2 (6 bases each). This CDR3 comprises 13 residues. The germline V gene encodes CDR1 ENHRY and CDR2 SYGVKD. Deletions cut 4 bases from V and 12 bases from J, with 19 bases between. CDR3: CAISGGAGETRYF. CDR3 DNA sequence: TGTGCCATCAGTGGGGGGGCCGGGGAGACCCGGTACTTC.

This clonotype was counted many times. The rearrangement uses TRBV5-1 and TRBJ2-3; weak D call: TRBD1 (5 bases). CDR3 length equals 13 residues. Per the germline V gene, CDR1 is SGHRS and CDR2 is YFSETQ. Trimming cost V 4 bases and J 2 bases, with 8 bases left between them. CDR3 DNA sequence: TGCGCCAGCAGCGACAGAAACACAGATACGCAGTATTTT. As protein: CASSDRNTDTQYF.

The chain has TRBV10-2 and TRBJ2-7; D gene unclear. Germline-derived CDR1 and CDR2 are WSHSY and SAAADI. The ends were cut back, 7 bases at V and 7 bases at J, with 11 bases in the middle. The CDR3 consists of 11 residues. The CDR3 here is CASTLGREQYF. The CDR3 nucleotides are TGCGCCAGCACCCTTGGGCGGGAGCAGTACTTC.

This clonotype appeared a few times. The gene calls are TRBV6-1 and TRBJ2-7; D not resolved. Trimming removed 7 bases from V and 1 base from J, with 11 bases in between. The CDR3 contains 13 residues. Germline values: CDR1 MNHNS, CDR2 SASEGT. DNA of the CDR3: TGTGCCAGCACCGCCTCGGTATCCTACGAGCAGTACTTC. This codes for CASTASVSYEQYF.

This clonotype was seen at least ten times. This chain connects TRBV7-9 to TRBJ2-5; D may be TRBD1 (5 bases). V dropped 3 bases and J dropped 10 bases, with 12 bases sitting between them. The CDR3 runs 12 residues. CDR1 SEHNR and CDR2 FQNEAQ come from the germline V gene (reference sequence). The CDR3 protein is CASSLKGLSQYF. CDR3 DNA: TGTGCCAGCAGCTTGAAGGGGCTCAGCCAGTACTTC.

In its sample, this clonotype was seen a few times. The V gene is TRBV6-2 or TRBV6-3, the J gene TRBJ2-7; 7 bases map to TRBD2. Germline CDR1 and CDR2: MNHEY and SVGEGT. This CDR3 is built from 15 residues. V was pared by 9 bases and J by 6 bases, with 17 bases of the junction left unmatched. CDR3 bases: TGTGCCAGTCAAAGTGTAGTCGGGAGGAATGGCGAGCAGTACTTC. Amino acid sequence: CASQSVVGRNGEQYF.

The V call is TRBV20-1, the J call TRBJ2-1, with TRBD1 as a possible D gene (6 bases). The J call may be incorrect, as the DNA end agrees better with TRBJ2-7. The CDR3 is 14 amino acids. CDR1 and CDR2 from the germline V gene are DFQATT and SNEGSKA (reference sequence). The CDR3 DNA reads TGCAGTGCTAGAGACGGAAACAGGGTTCGCGAGCAGTACTTC. It translates to CSARDGNRVREQYF.

This chain links TRBV10-1 with TRBJ2-7, with D possibly TRBD1 on 5 matching bases. The J call may be wrong; the DNA end is better matched by TRBJ2-5. Per the germline V gene, CDR1 is WNHNN and CDR2 is SYGVQD (reference sequence). The CDR3 totals 13 residues. The CDR3 is CASSDQGSETQYF. The CDR3 bases are TGCGCCAGCAGCGATCAGGGCTCGGAGACCCAGTACTTC.

This clonotype appeared a few times. The genes are TRBV30 and TRBJ1-1; TRBD1 might be the D (6 bases). The ends were cut back, 5 bases at V and 0 bases at J, with 10 bases in the middle. CDR3 size: 13 residues. In germline, CDR1 is GTSNPN, CDR2 SVGIG (reference sequence). The CDR3 loop is CAWGGDMNTEAFF. CDR3 bases: TGTGCCTGGGGCGGGGACATGAACACTGAAGCTTTCTTT. The full variable domain, completed using reference TRBV30 and TRBJ1-1, is SQTIHQWPATLVQPVGSPLSLECTVEGTSNPNLYWYRQAAGRGLQLLFYSVGIGQISSEVPQNLSASRPQDRQFILSSKKLLLSDSGFYLCAWGGDMNTEAFFGQGTRLTVV.

The rearrangement uses TRBV20-1 and TRBJ1-2; TRBD1 is a possible D gene (5 bases). V shed 4 bases and J shed 4 bases, with 10 bases lying between them. In germline, CDR1 is DFQATT, CDR2 SNEGSKA (reference sequence). CDR3 length: 12 amino acids. CDR3 sequence reads: CSAMTRVYGYTF. The DNA for the CDR3 is TGCAGTGCTATGACCAGGGTCTATGGCTACACCTTC.

The chain employs TRBV29-1 and TRBJ2-2, with D uncertain. The CDR3 extends over 12 amino acids. Trimming pared 6 bases from V and 4 bases from J, leaving 9 bases between. Per germline, CDR1 SQVTM and CDR2 ANQGSEA. The CDR3 DNA is TGCAGCGTCCTTGTGGGCACCGGGGAGCTGTTTTTT. Amino acids: CSVLVGTGELFF.

The gene calls are TRBV20-1 and TRBJ2-1, with 9 bases that match TRBD2. This CDR3 contains 17 residues. V dropped 2 bases and J dropped 0; count of bases not matched to a gene: 8. Germline loops: CDR1 DFQATT, CDR2 SNEGSKA (reference sequence). The CDR3 region has the DNA TGCAGTGCTAGAAACCCCCGACTAGCGGACTCCTACAATGAGCAGTTCTTC. Amino acids: CSARNPRLADSYNEQFF.

This clonotype was picked up a small number of times. The rearrangement joins TRBV3-1 to TRBJ2-5; D tentatively fits TRBD1 or TRBD2 (5 bases each). The J call is uncertain, as TRBJ2-7 better fits the DNA end. The CDR3 is made up of 17 amino acids. The germline CDR1 and CDR2 sequences are LGHDT and YNNKEL (reference sequence). Here the CDR3 reads CASSPRRGTGPSYEQYF. CDR3 in DNA: TGTGCCAGCAGCCCCAGAAGAGGTACGGGGCCATCCTACGAGCAGTACTTC.